This TCR beta chain came from a study of PD-L1 blockade in urothelial cancer. Produced via immunoSEQ multiplex PCR; TCRdb's table is partial and in-frame only. Among roughly 100,000 clones listed, around 78% were seen once. The CDR3 is made up of 16 amino acids. Trimming removed 3 bases from V and 6 bases from J; junction bases left unmatched: 10. The germline V gene has CDR1 MGHDK and CDR2 SYGVNS. Stated time point: peripheral blood 6 weeks after treatment start. The V gene is TRBV25-1, the J gene TRBJ1-2; 10 positions match TRBD1. This clonotype was sampled from a man aged 70 or older with urothelial cancer. This specimen consisted of PBMCs, obtained around atezolizumab (anti-PD-L1) treatment. The CDR3 protein is CASSDHWGTGADGYTF. The CDR3 DNA reads as TGTGCCAGCAGTGATCATTGGGGGACAGGGGCGGATGGCTACACCTTC.